This T cell receptor (beta chain) was recovered during a study of Ad26.COV2.S vaccination and SARS-CoV-2 variants. For the study at large: By the intramuscular route, Ad26.COV2.S was given once, or twice 56 days apart. Findings of the study overall: Vaccinated individuals (as opposed to placebo recipients) had higher spike-specific TCR breadth. The authors reported substantial breadth in spike-specific CD8+ and CD4+ T cell responses after vaccination.

The data were produced by immunoSEQ multiplex PCR, yet TCRdb's version contains in-frame clones alone and is incomplete. The sample carries approximately 450,000 clones, over 75% recorded once. Germline assignment: CDR1 MDHEN and CDR2 SYDVKM. CDR3 length: 14 amino acids. V lost 3 bases and J lost 7; bases outside the gene matches: 6. The treatment here: around 19 received Ad26.COV2.S at low or high dose, single or two shots; several received placebo; per-sample allocation not given. Collection of samples fell on day 63 after the first vaccine or placebo injection. Note on this clone: The antigen is not known.

The sequence derives from a person aged 18-65 years who received the Ad26.COV2.S COVID-19 vaccine or a placebo. The specimen was peripheral blood, collected in a trial of Ad26.COV2.S vaccine versus placebo. This chain connects TRBV28 to TRBJ1-2, with TRBD1 matching 9 bases. The CDR3 spells CASSFTGGSGGYTF. CDR3 bases: TGTGCCAGCAGTTTCACAGGGGGCTCTGGTGGCTACACCTTC.